A selection of T cell receptor beta chains follows, all from one sample in a study of technical replicates of blood from several donors. The table came from immunoSEQ multiplex PCR; TCRdb's copy has only in-frame clones and leaves some out. The table records tens of thousands of clones, 85% to 95% of them present only once. The material sequenced was PBMCs. Source of these receptors: a human donor in good health. Some clones in this sample may be carry-over from other donors' samples. Each CDR3 is given with its conserved first and last residue. Fields, in order: clone size, V gene, D gene, J gene, CDR3 DNA, CDR3 protein. D genes are given only for firm matches. Clone size is not always given. Where it is, it says once, few, many or a class for expanded clones.

NA	TRBV11-2	TRBD2	TRBJ2-6	TGTGCCAGCCGGGAGGCTGGGGCCAACGTCCTGACTTTC	CASREAGANVLTF
NA	TRBV7-6	TRBD1	TRBJ1-2	TGTGCCAGCAGCTTCGCAGGGGGCTATGGCTACACCTTC	CASSFAGGYGYTF
NA	TRBV23-1	TRBD1	TRBJ1-4	TGCGCCAGCAGTCAAAAGGGGGCAGGGATTGAAAAACTGTTTTTT	CASSQKGAGIEKLFF
NA	TRBV18	NA	TRBJ2-7	TGTGCCAGCTCACCAACGGCCTACGAGCAGTACTTC	CASSPTAYEQYF
large	TRBV4-1	TRBD1	TRBJ1-1	TGCGCCAGCAGCTTAGGGACAGGGGGTGCTGAAGCTTTCTTT	CASSLGTGGAEAFF
NA	TRBV2	TRBD2	TRBJ2-1	TGTGCCAGCAGTGAACCGGGACTACAAAATGAGCAGTTCTTC	CASSEPGLQNEQFF
NA	TRBV5-1	TRBD2	TRBJ2-7	TGCGCCAGCAGCCTGGGACTGCGGGGGGCGTCCGAGCAGTACTTC	CASSLGLRGASEQYF
once	TRBV7-2	TRBD1	TRBJ2-5	TGTGCCAGCAGCTTTGACTCAGGGGGCTTGGAGACCCAGTACTTC	CASSFDSGGLETQYF
NA	TRBV30	NA	TRBJ1-4	TGTGCCTGGAGTAAGGGGGTAGGCGCAACTAATGAAAAACTGTTTTTT	CAWSKGVGATNEKLFF
NA	TRBV7-2	TRBD1	TRBJ2-5	TGTGCCAGCAAGGGGACAGGGGGTGTAGTAGGGGAGACCCAGTACTTC	CASKGTGGVVGETQYF
NA	TRBV12-5	NA	TRBJ2-7	TGTGCTAGTGGTTTCGGTGACGGGAGCTCCTACGAGCAGTACTTC	CASGFGDGSSYEQYF
NA	TRBV7-2	NA	TRBJ1-2	TGTGCCAGCAGCTTAGCTGCAGGGATGAATTATGGCTACACCTTC	CASSLAAGMNYGYTF
once	TRBV7-2	NA	TRBJ1-2	TGTGCCAGCAGCCTCGACGCGACAGGAGGCTACACCTTC	CASSLDATGGYTF
NA	TRBV11-3	NA	TRBJ2-1	TGTGCCAGCAGCTTATCCGGCAGGTACAATGAGCAGTTCTTC	CASSLSGRYNEQFF
NA	TRBV14	NA	TRBJ2-5	TGTGCCAGCAGCCAAGAAGGGTTTAGGGGTCCAGAGACCCAGTACTTC	CASSQEGFRGPETQYF
NA	TRBV2	NA	TRBJ2-7	TGTGCCAGCAGCCAAAGCTGGGAGCAGTACTTC	CASSQSWEQYF
once	TRBV12-2	NA	TRBJ1-2	TGTGCAAGTCGCTCCCGGGACAGGGGAAACTATGGCTACACCTTC	CASRSRDRGNYGYTF
NA	TRBV7-3	TRBD1	TRBJ2-1	TGTGCCAGCAGCCCGTGGACAGGGAAGGGGTACAATGAGCAGTTCTTC	CASSPWTGKGYNEQFF
few	TRBV28	TRBD1	TRBJ1-2	TGTGCCAGCAGTTCCGGGACAGGGGCCTATGGCTACACCTTC	CASSSGTGAYGYTF
once	TRBV18	NA	TRBJ1-1	TGTGCCAGCTCACCAACAGGGTTCACTGAAGCTTTCTTT	CASSPTGFTEAFF
NA	TRBV4-3	NA	TRBJ2-1	TGCGCCAGCAGCTCCCATACCACAATGGAGCAGTTCTTC	CASSSHTTMEQFF
NA	TRBV30	TRBD1	TRBJ1-2	TGTGCCTATGCTAAGTTTAGACAGGGTAACTATGGCTACACCTTC	CAYAKFRQGNYGYTF
NA	TRBV5-1	NA	TRBJ2-2	TGCGCCAGCAGCTTGCTGGGACTCAGAACCGGGGAGCTGTTTTTT	CASSLLGLRTGELFF
NA	TRBV29-1	NA	TRBJ1-1	TGCAGCGGGGAGGGGATTAGCACTGAAGCTTTCTTT	CSGEGISTEAFF
NA	TRBV30	NA	TRBJ2-7	TGTGCCTGGAGTCATCAGGAGGGTAGGGGCGAGCAGTACTTC	CAWSHQEGRGEQYF
NA	TRBV30	NA	TRBJ2-3	TGTGCCTGGGGCACCGCAGATACGCAGTATTTT	CAWGTADTQYF
NA	TRBV6-5	NA	TRBJ1-1	TGTGCCAGCAACGACGGGGGCACTGAAGCTTTCTTT	CASNDGGTEAFF
once	TRBV5-1	TRBD2	TRBJ2-1	TGCGCCAGCAGCCCCTCCGGGACTAGGTCCTACAATGAGCAGTTCTTC	CASSPSGTRSYNEQFF
NA	TRBV11-3	TRBD2	TRBJ2-5	TGTGCCAGCAGCCCGGGACTAGCGGCCCACCAAGAGACCCAGTACTTC	CASSPGLAAHQETQYF
NA	TRBV7-3	TRBD2	TRBJ2-2	TGTGCCAGCAGCTTAACGCGACCGGGAGGCACCGGGGAGCTGTTTTTT	CASSLTRPGGTGELFF